These T cell receptor beta chains were read from a single sample in a study of blood T cells in healthy people across ages. TCRdb fed the 5' RACE reads into MiXCR, producing one record per CDR3 protein. Among some 710,000 distinct CDR3 sequences, about half were seen once, and the ten largest hold 15% to 20%. Source material: blood. These receptors all come from an elderly man in good health. Both conserved end residues are part of each CDR3. Fields, in order: V gene, J gene, CDR3 protein.

V: TRBV5-1; J: TRBJ2-1; CDR3: CASSLVTGGHDEQFF
V: TRBV20-1; J: TRBJ1-2; CDR3: CSARQGEYSYGYTF
V: TRBV6-1; J: NA; CDR3: CASSPLGLAGGYNEQYF
V: TRBV21-1; J: TRBJ2-7; CDR3: CASSVSGSPPYEQYF
V: TRBV3-1; J: TRBJ2-7; CDR3: CASSHYGQGGRPYEQYF
V: TRBV14; J: TRBJ2-2; CDR3: CASSPGYGELFF
V: TRBV27; J: TRBJ2-7; CDR3: CASFSVSYEQYF
V: TRBV3-1; J: TRBJ2-7; CDR3: CASSHPGGIEQYF
V: TRBV7-2; J: TRBJ2-3; CDR3: CASSLPPGADTQYF
V: TRBV20-1; J: TRBJ2-5; CDR3: CSASRRDLQYF
V: TRBV2; J: TRBJ2-7; CDR3: CASSERWDGLYEQYF
V: TRBV20-1; J: TRBJ2-1; CDR3: CSARAVTGLAGIEQFF
V: TRBV2; J: TRBJ2-3; CDR3: CASSLSEITDTQYF
V: TRBV20-1; J: TRBJ2-7; CDR3: CSAFDLSRSYEQYF
V: TRBV7-6; J: TRBJ2-5; CDR3: CASSLVLGTSGHNEQYF
V: TRBV7-6; J: TRBJ2-5; CDR3: CASTRFPLGWTDQETQYF
V: TRBV9; J: TRBJ1-2; CDR3: CASSVAPVPAYGYTF
V: TRBV28; J: TRBJ1-5; CDR3: CASRNSGGQRNQPQHF
V: TRBV5-1; J: TRBJ2-1; CDR3: CASGYQAGGPYNEQFF
V: TRBV11-3; J: TRBJ2-5; CDR3: CASSRQGLAGGMETQYF
V: TRBV5-1; J: TRBJ2-7; CDR3: CASRPGQSLYEQYF
V: TRBV2; J: TRBJ2-1; CDR3: CATYSRLAGGNEQFF
V: TRBV20-1; J: TRBJ2-5; CDR3: CSARDPTGRETQYF
V: TRBV7-9; J: TRBJ2-7; CDR3: CASSLTGTVEPTDEQYF
V: TRBV20-1; J: TRBJ2-1; CDR3: CSAGENSYNEQFF
V: TRBV6-5; J: TRBJ2-7; CDR3: CASSRTGLTYEQYF
V: TRBV29-1; J: TRBJ2-2; CDR3: CSGKGGSNTGELFF
V: TRBV5-6; J: TRBJ1-1; CDR3: CASSLRTGGFHTEAFF
V: TRBV29-1; J: TRBJ2-7; CDR3: CSAEGGTSYEQYF
V: TRBV20-1; J: TRBJ1-6; CDR3: CSARVQGENSPLHF
V: TRBV6-1; J: TRBJ2-3; CDR3: CASSDRLGRDTQYF
V: TRBV28; J: TRBJ2-5; CDR3: CASSSAGKETQYF
V: TRBV3-1; J: NA; CDR3: CASSQLYEQYF
V: TRBV19; J: NA; CDR3: CASSIGLDVEQYF
V: TRBV10-3; J: TRBJ2-5; CDR3: CATSDESGRAWETQYF
V: TRBV20-1; J: TRBJ2-3; CDR3: CSAIKRVSTDTQYF
V: TRBV28; J: TRBJ2-7; CDR3: CASHGLAGGEQYF
V: TRBV29-1; J: TRBJ2-1; CDR3: CSVERFAYNEQFF
V: TRBV5-6; J: TRBJ2-4; CDR3: CASSRQENIQYF
V: TRBV21-1; J: NA; CDR3: CASSKPERENGLEQYF
V: TRBV9; J: TRBJ2-7; CDR3: CASSVVADSYEQYF
V: TRBV28; J: TRBJ2-1; CDR3: CASSLFGLAGGQMGAEQFF
V: TRBV29-1; J: TRBJ2-3; CDR3: CSVEPDKGGTQYF
V: TRBV10-3; J: TRBJ2-6; CDR3: CAISSGQGRTGANVLTF
V: TRBV12-3/TRBV12-4; J: TRBJ2-3; CDR3: CASSSRGLRADTQYF
V: TRBV7-9; J: TRBJ2-1; CDR3: CASSLGGGGEQFF
V: TRBV7-9; J: TRBJ2-1; CDR3: CASSLVFGRRSYNEQFF
V: TRBV30; J: TRBJ1-5; CDR3: CAWKNRDRTNQPQHF
V: TRBV20-1; J: TRBJ2-1; CDR3: CSARDSPKTSGSLNEQFF
V: TRBV11-3; J: NA; CDR3: CASSLASGRVYNEQYF
V: TRBV20-1; J: TRBJ1-5; CDR3: CSARDFQEAANQPQHF
V: TRBV12-3/TRBV12-4; J: TRBJ1-2; CDR3: CASIFRTASGYTF
V: TRBV9; J: NA; CDR3: CASSPQGDSYNEQYF
V: TRBV28; J: TRBJ1-1; CDR3: CASRVGNTEAFF